Listed here are 27 T cell receptor beta chains from one sample, sequenced in a study of T cell responses to AZD1222 COVID-19 vaccine. Libraries were prepared by immunoSEQ multiplex PCR; TCRdb keeps only in-frame clonotypes and omits some of them. The repertoire includes roughly 150,000 clones, 90% of them detected once, and less than 2% sits in the top ten. Here the sequenced sample was peripheral blood, taken on day 0 of AZD1222 vaccination. The receptors were sampled from an adult in good health.

V gene TRBV3-1 (or the pseudogene TRBV3-2) combines with J gene TRBJ2-5; a weak D match, TRBD1 (6 bases). Trimming stripped 3 bases from V and 6 bases from J, with 14 bases between. The length of the CDR3 is 14 residues. From germline, CDR1 is LGHDT and CDR2 YNNKEL (reference sequence). In DNA, the CDR3 is TGTGCCAGCAGCCAGCAGCAGGGACAAAAGACCCAGTACTTC. Translating gives CASSQQQGQKTQYF.

The CDR3 bases are TGTGCCAGTAGTAAGTGGCATCGGGAAGCTTCTACATATGGCTACACCTTC. Residues: CASSKWHREASTYGYTF. The rearrangement joins TRBV19 to TRBJ1-2, with unresolved D. CDR3 length: 17 amino acids. V was shortened by 4 bases and J by 5 bases, with 23 bases between the two germline ends. From germline, CDR1 is LNHDA and CDR2 SQIVND (reference sequence).

V gene TRBV25-1 combines with J gene TRBJ1-2; TRBD1 aligns across 8 bases. The germline V gene has CDR1 MGHDK and CDR2 SYGVNS. With V trimmed by 4 bases and J by 2 bases, 6 bases remained unmatched. This CDR3 spans 15 amino acids. The CDR3 sequence: CASSGRGRVNYGYTF. The CDR3 coding sequence is TGTGCCAGCAGTGGCAGGGGGCGGGTGAACTATGGCTACACCTTC.

This chain links TRBV15 with TRBJ2-1; D might be TRBD2 (6 bases). Germline V gene data show CDR1 as LNHNV and CDR2 as YYDKDF (reference sequence). The V end was cut by 1 base, the J end by 2 bases, with 12 bases between. The CDR3 extends over 16 amino acids. The CDR3 sequence: CATSRAGGSPYNEQFF. The CDR3 DNA sequence: TGTGCCACCAGCAGAGCAGGAGGGTCCCCCTACAATGAGCAGTTCTTC.

This chain uses TRBV19 with TRBJ1-1; D may be TRBD1 (5 bases). CDR1 is LNHDA and CDR2 is SQIVND in the germline V gene (reference sequence). This CDR3 contains 14 residues. Trimming took off 0 bases at V and 4 bases at J, with 9 bases between the two ends. Here the CDR3 reads CASSIDRATTEAFF. CDR3 in DNA: TGTGCCAGTAGTATAGACAGGGCCACCACTGAAGCTTTCTTT. Using reference TRBV19 and TRBJ1-1 for the parts outside the CDR3, the full variable domain is DGGITQSPKYLFRKEGQNVTLSCEQNLNHDAMYWYRQDPGQGLRLIYYSQIVNDFQKGDIAEGYSVSREKKESFPLTVTSAQKNPTAFYLCASSIDRATTEAFFGQGTRLTVV.

The rearrangement joins TRBV13 to TRBJ2-7, with 8 bases aligning to TRBD1. Germline V gene sequence: CDR1 PRHDT, CDR2 FYEKMQ (reference sequence). This CDR3 region has 15 residues. Germline trimming cut 1 base from V and 2 bases from J; bases unmatched to any gene: 4. The CDR3 loop is CASSLDQGATYEQYF. CDR3 in DNA: TGTGCCAGCAGCTTAGATCAGGGGGCAACCTACGAGCAGTACTTC.

In DNA form, the CDR3 reads TGTGCCAGCAGCTTAGTCGTCGCACCTAGGTTACGGGAGACGGGCGACAATGAGCAGTTCTTC. Its translation is CASSLVVAPRLRETGDNEQFF. V gene TRBV7-8 combines with J gene TRBJ2-1; D might be TRBD2 (6 bases). Trimming removed 1 base from V and 5 bases from J, with 30 bases in between. Germline V gene lookup returns CDR1 SGHVS and CDR2 FQNEAQ. CDR3 size: 21 residues.

The chain has TRBV2 and TRBJ2-3, with TRBD2 identical over 9 bases. V lost 3 bases to trimming and J lost 4 bases; unmatched junction nucleotides: 26. CDR1 and CDR2 from the germline V gene are SNHLY and FYNNEI. This CDR3 comprises 22 residues. CDR3 DNA sequence: TGTGCCAGCAGTGATCTTTCGGGACTAGCAGGCTATGACTTTGAAGTGGCAGATACGCAGTATTTT. Its protein product is CASSDLSGLAGYDFEVADTQYF.

The genes are TRBV2 and TRBJ2-7, with D perhaps matching TRBD2 (5 bases). The CDR3 extends over 15 amino acids. CDR1 SNHLY and CDR2 FYNNEI come from the germline V gene. V was clipped by 0 bases and J by 2 bases, with 11 bases between them. The CDR3 loop is CASSEAAGLTYEQYF. The CDR3 coding sequence is TGTGCCAGCAGTGAAGCCGCGGGTTTGACCTACGAGCAGTACTTC.

This chain uses TRBV27 with TRBJ1-6, with D possibly matching TRBD1 (5 bases). The CDR3 length is 16 residues. Trimming left V 1 base short and J 9 bases short, with 16 bases between. Germline lookup yields CDR1 MNHEY and CDR2 SMNVEV (reference sequence). This CDR3 reads CASSLFGRAKGSPLHF. In DNA, the CDR3 is TGTGCCAGCAGTTTATTCGGCAGGGCAAAGGGTTCACCCCTCCACTTT.

The chain couples TRBV7-3 to TRBJ1-1; no clear D. Germline loops: CDR1 SGHTA, CDR2 FQGTGA. V lost 3 bases and J lost 1, with 6 bases in between. The CDR3 has 13 residues. CDR3 in DNA: TGTGCCAGCAGCTTTCGGCAGAACACTGAAGCTTTCTTT. It translates to CASSFRQNTEAFF.

J is TRBJ2-3 and V is TRBV10-3; TRBD2 agrees at 10 bases. This CDR3 has 15 amino acids. Trimming at V came to 3 bases and at J to 3 bases, leaving 3 bases not matched to a gene. CDR1 and CDR2 from the germline V gene are ENHRY and SYGVKD. Written as DNA, the CDR3 is TGTGCCATCAGTGAAACTAGCGGGACTACAGATACGCAGTATTTT. This encodes CAISETSGTTDTQYF.

This chain links TRBV19 with TRBJ1-2, with no clear D. The CDR3 has 16 amino acids. Germline V CDR1 and CDR2: LNHDA, SQIVND (reference sequence). The germline V and J ends were trimmed by 7 bases and 4 bases, with 22 bases remaining between them. CDR3 in DNA: TGTGCCAGTATACCTGTCAGGCCGGATCTGGGCTATGGCTACACCTTC. Its protein is CASIPVRPDLGYGYTF.

The J gene is TRBJ1-5, the V gene TRBV29-1, with D maybe TRBD1 (6 bases). This CDR3 comprises 15 residues. Germline loops: CDR1 SQVTM, CDR2 ANQGSEA. V shed 0 bases and J shed 2 bases, with 11 bases lying between them. CDR3 loop: CSVEDRPGGNQPQHF. The CDR3 region has the DNA TGCAGCGTTGAAGATCGGCCAGGGGGCAATCAGCCCCAGCATTTT. The whole variable domain, remainder taken from reference TRBV29-1 and TRBJ1-5, is SAVISQKPSRDICQRGTSLTIQCQVDSQVTMMFWYRQQPGQSLTLIATANQGSEATYESGFVIDKFPISRPNLTFSTLTVSNMSPEDSSIYLCSVEDRPGGNQPQHFGDGTRLSIL.

The rearrangement uses TRBV18 and TRBJ2-1; TRBD1 might be the D (6 bases). The CDR3 consists of 12 residues. V was pared by 2 bases and J by 9 bases, with 8 bases between. The germline V gene encodes CDR1 KGHSH and CDR2 LQKENI. The CDR3 sequence is CASSPGGTEQFF. Written as DNA, the CDR3 is TGTGCCAGCTCACCAGGGGGCACTGAGCAGTTCTTC.

This chain uses TRBV27 with TRBJ1-2; 7 bases are a match to TRBD1. CDR1 and CDR2 (germline): MNHEY, SMNVEV (reference sequence). The V gene end was trimmed by 5 bases and the J gene end by 4 bases; junction bases not matched to a gene: 7. The CDR3 has 14 residues. The DNA for the CDR3 is TGTGCCAGCAGTGGGAGACAGGGAATCTATGGCTACACCTTC. Translating it yields CASSGRQGIYGYTF.

This chain links TRBV28 with TRBJ1-1; TRBD1 matches 8 bases. The CDR3 contains 17 residues. Trimming cost V 5 bases and J 0 bases; bases outside gene matches: 11. Per germline, CDR1 MDHEN and CDR2 SYDVKM. CDR3 region: CASSDPQGASVNTEAFF. The CDR3 DNA reads TGTGCCAGCAGTGACCCGCAGGGGGCTAGCGTGAACACTGAAGCTTTCTTT.

V and J are TRBV27 and TRBJ2-3; weak D call: TRBD2 (6 bases). The CDR3 is 16 residues long. The V gene lost 1 base and the J gene lost 1 base, with 12 bases spanning the gap. Germline lookup yields CDR1 MNHEY and CDR2 SMNVEV (reference sequence). DNA for the CDR3: TGTGCCAGCAGTTTATGGGGGGACTTGGGCACAGATACGCAGTATTTT. Residues: CASSLWGDLGTDTQYF.

The genes are TRBV18 and TRBJ1-1; TRBD1 is a possible D gene (5 bases). This CDR3 has 16 residues. V lost 6 bases and J lost 7, with 24 bases in between. Germline-derived CDR1 and CDR2 are KGHSH and LQKENI. CDR3 in amino acids: CASSPVLSGLVVEAFF. As DNA, the CDR3 is TGTGCCAGCTCCCCCGTCCTATCAGGGTTGGTCGTTGAAGCTTTCTTT. Together with reference TRBV18 and TRBJ1-1, the CDR3 gives the full variable domain: NAGVMQNPRHLVRRRGQEARLRCSPMKGHSHVYWYRQLPEEGLKFMVYLQKENIIDESGMPKERFSAEFPKEGPSILRIQQVVRGDSAAYFCASSPVLSGLVVEAFFGQGTRLTVV.

CDR3 protein: CASSQDAQQYF. As DNA, the CDR3 is TGTGCCAGCAGCCAAGATGCCCAGCAGTACTTC. The rearrangement joins TRBV3-1 (or the pseudogene TRBV3-2) to TRBJ2-7, with D uncertain. V lost 0 bases to trimming and J lost 8 bases, with 5 bases between them. This CDR3 has 11 amino acids. Germline CDR1 LGHDT, CDR2 YNNKEL (reference sequence).

The V gene is TRBV24-1, the J gene TRBJ2-3; 10 nucleotides match TRBD1. The V segment lost 5 bases and the J segment 4 bases; nucleotides outside the gene matches: 5. CDR3 length: 15 residues. Germline CDR1 is KGHDR and CDR2 is SFDVKD. This chain's CDR3 is CATSAPGQGADTQYF. CDR3 bases: TGTGCCACCAGTGCTCCCGGACAGGGGGCAGATACGCAGTATTTT.

The chain recombines TRBV27 with TRBJ2-3; 9 bases match TRBD2. The CDR3 is made up of 14 amino acids. Per the germline V gene, CDR1 is MNHEY and CDR2 is SMNVEV (reference sequence). Trimming removed 2 bases from V and 6 bases from J; junction bases left unmatched: 3. CDR3 loop: CASSLLAGRDTQYF. CDR3 in DNA: TGTGCCAGCAGTTTACTAGCGGGAAGGGATACGCAGTATTTT.

The chain is built from TRBV27 and TRBJ1-1; no definite D call. Germline values: CDR1 MNHEY, CDR2 SMNVEV (reference sequence). Trimming pared 6 bases from V and 1 base from J, leaving 12 bases between. There are 14 residues in the CDR3. The CDR3 loop is CASSMYSRNTEAFF. DNA of the CDR3: TGTGCCAGCAGCATGTACTCGAGGAACACTGAAGCTTTCTTT.

The genes are TRBV7-9 and TRBJ1-1; D is ambiguous. Germline loops: CDR1 SEHNR, CDR2 FQNEAQ (reference sequence). Between the trimmed V and J ends, which lost 4 bases and 0 bases, there was a span of 15 bases. The CDR3 totals 16 residues. CDR3 DNA sequence: TGTGCCAGCAGCTCCCACTTTCAAGGAGTGAACACTGAAGCTTTCTTT. This sequence encodes CASSSHFQGVNTEAFF.

V and J are TRBV20-1 and TRBJ2-3; unclear D gene. This CDR3 has 16 residues. Trimming pared 3 bases from V and 2 bases from J, leaving 18 bases between. Germline CDR1 DFQATT, CDR2 SNEGSKA (reference sequence). The CDR3: CSASVLVSVTTDTQYF. In DNA form, the CDR3 reads TGCAGTGCTAGTGTTTTAGTCTCGGTTACCACAGATACGCAGTATTTT.

The rearrangement uses TRBV27 and TRBJ1-5, with D maybe TRBD1 (5 bases). Trimming left V 7 bases short and J 7 bases short, with 17 bases between. This CDR3 is built from 14 residues. Germline CDR1 reads MNHEY; CDR2 reads SMNVEV (reference sequence). The CDR3 loop reads CASKFRGEGQPQHF. In nucleotides, the CDR3 is TGTGCCAGCAAATTCCGGGGCGAGGGGCAGCCCCAGCATTTT.

This clone was recorded once. CDR3 protein: CASSYKRQGVNYGYTF. CDR3 DNA sequence: TGTGCCAGCAGTTACAAGCGACAGGGGGTAAACTATGGCTACACCTTC. The chain is built from TRBV6-5 and TRBJ1-2; 9 bases are a match to TRBD1. With V trimmed by 2 bases and J by 2 bases, 6 bases remained unmatched. Germline loops: CDR1 MNHEY, CDR2 SVGAGI. The CDR3 consists of 16 residues.